This TCR beta chain was sequenced for a study of T cells in Graves' hyperthyroidism and ophthalmopathy. Germline V CDR1 and CDR2: SGHKS, YYEKEE (reference sequence). Trimming cost V 4 bases and J 5 bases, with 15 bases left between them. The CDR3 contains 15 residues. TCR beta CDR3 regions were amplified from RNA. Researchers ran a first-round RT-PCR on the TCR CDR3 using the HTBI primer set. TCRdb redid the calling of the multiplex PCR reads with MiXCR, one entry per CDR3 protein. The table records a few hundred thousand distinct CDR3 sequences, 16% of them present only once. The V and J genes are TRBV5-5 and TRBJ2-2; tentatively, D is TRBD1 (5 bases). The clonotype comes from a woman aged 40-49 years with Graves' ophthalmopathy. The sequenced material came from blood. DNA for the CDR3: TGTGCCAGCAGCCCGCGGACAAGGGGAACCGGGGAGCTGTTTTTT. Its protein is CASSPRTRGTGELFF.